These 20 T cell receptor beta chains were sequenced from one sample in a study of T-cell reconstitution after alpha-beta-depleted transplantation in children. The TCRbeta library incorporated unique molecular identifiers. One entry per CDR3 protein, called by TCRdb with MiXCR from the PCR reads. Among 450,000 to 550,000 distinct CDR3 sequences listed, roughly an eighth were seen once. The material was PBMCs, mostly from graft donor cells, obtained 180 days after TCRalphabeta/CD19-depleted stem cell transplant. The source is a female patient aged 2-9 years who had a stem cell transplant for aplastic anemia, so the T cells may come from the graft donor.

The DNA of the CDR3 is TGTGCCAGCAGCTTAGTGATCGGTTCGCGAGAGACCCAGTACTTC. Encoded protein: CASSLVIGSRETQYF. The rearrangement joins TRBV7-9 to TRBJ2-5; D is unclear. Deletions cut 1 base from V and 4 bases from J, with 13 bases between. From germline, CDR1 is SEHNR and CDR2 FQNEAQ (reference sequence). The CDR3 is made up of 15 amino acids.

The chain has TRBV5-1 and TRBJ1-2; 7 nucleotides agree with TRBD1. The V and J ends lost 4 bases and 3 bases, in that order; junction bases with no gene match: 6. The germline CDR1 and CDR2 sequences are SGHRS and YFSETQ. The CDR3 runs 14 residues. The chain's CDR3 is CASSTGTAYYGYTF. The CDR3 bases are TGCGCCAGCAGCACGGGGACAGCCTACTATGGCTACACCTTC. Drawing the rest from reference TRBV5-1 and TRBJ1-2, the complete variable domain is KAGVTQTPRYLIKTRGQQVTLSCSPISGHRSVSWYQQTPGQGLQFLFEYFSETQRNKGNFPGRFSGRQFSNSRSEMNVSTLELGDSALYLCASSTGTAYYGYTFGSGTRLTVV.

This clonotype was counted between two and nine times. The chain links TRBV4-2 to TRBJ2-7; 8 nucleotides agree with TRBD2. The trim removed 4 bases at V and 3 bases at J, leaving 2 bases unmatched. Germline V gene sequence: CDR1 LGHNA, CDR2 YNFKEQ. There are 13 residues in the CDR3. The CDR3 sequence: CASSPGGDYEQYF. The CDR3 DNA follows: TGTGCCAGCAGCCCCGGGGGGGACTACGAGCAGTACTTC.

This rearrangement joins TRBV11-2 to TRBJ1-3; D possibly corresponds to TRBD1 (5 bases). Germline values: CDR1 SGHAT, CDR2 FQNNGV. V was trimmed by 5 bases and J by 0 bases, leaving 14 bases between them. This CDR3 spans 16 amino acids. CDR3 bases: TGTGCCAGCAGCCCTATCAAGGGGAGCTCTGGAAACACCATATATTTT. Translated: CASSPIKGSSGNTIYF.

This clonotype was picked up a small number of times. The CDR3 spells CSVEELLYFNNEQFF. CDR3 in DNA: TGCAGCGTTGAAGAATTACTATATTTCAACAATGAGCAGTTCTTC. The chain links TRBV29-1 to TRBJ2-1, with unresolved D. Germline-derived CDR1 and CDR2 are SQVTM and ANQGSEA. V lost 0 bases, J lost 5 bases, and 14 bases lay in between. This CDR3 is built from 15 residues.

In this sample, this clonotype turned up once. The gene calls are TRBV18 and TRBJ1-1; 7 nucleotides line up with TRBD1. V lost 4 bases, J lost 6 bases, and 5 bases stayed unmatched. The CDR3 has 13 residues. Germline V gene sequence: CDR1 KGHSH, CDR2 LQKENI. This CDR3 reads CASSRLQGAEAFF. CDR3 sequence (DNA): TGTGCCAGCTCACGGCTGCAGGGGGCTGAAGCTTTCTTT.

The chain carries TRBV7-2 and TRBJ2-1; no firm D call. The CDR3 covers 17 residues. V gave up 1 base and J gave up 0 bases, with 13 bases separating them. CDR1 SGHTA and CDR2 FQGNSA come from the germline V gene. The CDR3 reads CASSLVGSRSSYNEQFF. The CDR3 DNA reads TGTGCCAGCAGCTTAGTGGGTTCAAGGAGCTCCTACAATGAGCAGTTCTTC.

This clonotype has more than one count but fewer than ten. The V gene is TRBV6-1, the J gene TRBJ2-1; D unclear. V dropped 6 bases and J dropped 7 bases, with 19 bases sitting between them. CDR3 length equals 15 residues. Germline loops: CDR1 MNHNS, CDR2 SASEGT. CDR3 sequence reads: CASSPPFPWGNEQFF. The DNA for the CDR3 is TGTGCCAGCAGCCCCCCCTTTCCCTGGGGTAATGAGCAGTTCTTC.

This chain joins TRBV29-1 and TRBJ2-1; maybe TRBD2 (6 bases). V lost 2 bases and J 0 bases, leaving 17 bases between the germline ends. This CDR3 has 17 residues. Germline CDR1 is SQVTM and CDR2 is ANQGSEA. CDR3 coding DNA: TGCAGCGTTGAAATGGGACTCAAAATGAGCTCCTACAATGAGCAGTTCTTC. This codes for CSVEMGLKMSSYNEQFF.

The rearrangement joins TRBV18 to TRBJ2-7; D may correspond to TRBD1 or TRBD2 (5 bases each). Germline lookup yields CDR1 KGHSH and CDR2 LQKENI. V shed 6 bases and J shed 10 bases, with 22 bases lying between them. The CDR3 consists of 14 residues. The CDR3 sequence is CASSPRGDAARQYV. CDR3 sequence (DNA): TGTGCCAGCTCCCCGCGAGGGGACGCCGCACGACAGTACGTC.

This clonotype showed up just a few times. CDR3 region: CASSQSEGLAGDDEQYF. In DNA, the CDR3 is TGTGCCAGCAGCCAGTCCGAGGGACTAGCGGGAGACGACGAGCAGTACTTC. The chain combines TRBV9 with TRBJ2-7, with 14 bases lining up with TRBD2. V gave up 4 bases and J gave up 5 bases; unmatched junction bases: 11. Germline loops: CDR1 SGDLS, CDR2 YYNGEE. There are 17 residues in the CDR3.

The CDR3 sequence: CASSYDREVYGYTF. CDR3 sequence (DNA): TGCGCCAGCAGCTACGACAGGGAGGTCTATGGCTACACCTTC. The chain employs TRBV5-1 and TRBJ1-2; 7 nucleotides line up with TRBD1. Germline V CDR1 and CDR2: SGHRS, YFSETQ. The CDR3 is made up of 14 amino acids. V shed 3 bases, J shed 4 bases, and the junction held 6 bases outside the gene matches.

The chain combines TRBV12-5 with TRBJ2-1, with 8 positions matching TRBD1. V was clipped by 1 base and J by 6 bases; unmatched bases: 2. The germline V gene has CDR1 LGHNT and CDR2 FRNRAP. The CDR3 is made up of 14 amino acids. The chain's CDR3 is CASGLGTGSNEQFF. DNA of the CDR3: TGTGCTAGTGGTTTGGGGACAGGGTCCAATGAGCAGTTCTTC.

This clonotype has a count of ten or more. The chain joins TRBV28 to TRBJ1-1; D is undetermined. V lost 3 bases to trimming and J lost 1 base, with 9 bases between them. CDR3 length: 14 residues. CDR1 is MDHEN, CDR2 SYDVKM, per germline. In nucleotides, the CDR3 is TGTGCCAGCAGTTTGAGCGCGGGGAACACTGAAGCTTTCTTT. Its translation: CASSLSAGNTEAFF.

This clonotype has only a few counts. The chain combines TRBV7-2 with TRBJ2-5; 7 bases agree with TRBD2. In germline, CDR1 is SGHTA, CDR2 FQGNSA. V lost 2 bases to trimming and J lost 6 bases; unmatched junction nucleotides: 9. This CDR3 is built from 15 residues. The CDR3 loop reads CASSLMREGQKTQYF. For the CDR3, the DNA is TGTGCCAGCAGCTTAATGAGGGAGGGCCAGAAGACCCAGTACTTC.

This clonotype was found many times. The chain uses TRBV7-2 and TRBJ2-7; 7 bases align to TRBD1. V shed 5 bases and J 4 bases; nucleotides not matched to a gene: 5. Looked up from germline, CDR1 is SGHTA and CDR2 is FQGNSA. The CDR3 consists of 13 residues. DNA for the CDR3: TGTGCCAGCAGCCGGGACAGACAATACGAGCAGTACTTC. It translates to CASSRDRQYEQYF.

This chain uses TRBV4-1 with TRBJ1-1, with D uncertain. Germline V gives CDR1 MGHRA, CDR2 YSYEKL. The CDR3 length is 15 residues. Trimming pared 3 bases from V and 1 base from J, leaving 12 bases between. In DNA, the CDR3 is TGCGCCAGCAGCCATGCGGCCCAAGGGAACACTGAAGCTTTCTTT. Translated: CASSHAAQGNTEAFF.

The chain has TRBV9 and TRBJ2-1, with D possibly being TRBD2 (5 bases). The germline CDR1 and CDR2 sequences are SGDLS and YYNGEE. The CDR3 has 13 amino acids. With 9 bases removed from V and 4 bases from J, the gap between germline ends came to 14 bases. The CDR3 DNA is TGTGCCATTTCAGGACTCCCTTACAATGAGCAGTTCTTC. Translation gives CAISGLPYNEQFF.

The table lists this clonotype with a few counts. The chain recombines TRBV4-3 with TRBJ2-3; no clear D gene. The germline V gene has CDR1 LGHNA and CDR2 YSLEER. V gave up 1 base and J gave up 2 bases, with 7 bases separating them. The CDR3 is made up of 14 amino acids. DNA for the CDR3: TGCGCCAGCAGCCAAGCAGGTTACACAGATACGCAGTATTTT. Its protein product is CASSQAGYTDTQYF.

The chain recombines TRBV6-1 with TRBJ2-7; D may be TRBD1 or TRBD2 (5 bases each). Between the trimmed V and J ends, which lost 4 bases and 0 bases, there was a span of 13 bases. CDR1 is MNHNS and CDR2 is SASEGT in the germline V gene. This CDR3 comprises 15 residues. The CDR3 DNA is TGTGCCAGCAGTGTGGGGGACGTTCGCTCCTACGAGCAGTACTTC. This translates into CASSVGDVRSYEQYF.